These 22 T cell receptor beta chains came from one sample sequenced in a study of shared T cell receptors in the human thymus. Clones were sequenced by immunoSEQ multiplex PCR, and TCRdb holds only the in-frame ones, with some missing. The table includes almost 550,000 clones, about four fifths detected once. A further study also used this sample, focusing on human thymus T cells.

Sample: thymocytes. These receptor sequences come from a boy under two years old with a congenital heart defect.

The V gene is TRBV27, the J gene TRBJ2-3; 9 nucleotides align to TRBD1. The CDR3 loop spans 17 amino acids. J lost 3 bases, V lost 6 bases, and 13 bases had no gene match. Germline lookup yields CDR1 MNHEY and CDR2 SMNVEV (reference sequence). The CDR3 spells CASRDPRGTGLTDTQYF. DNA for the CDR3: TGTGCCAGCAGAGATCCCCGGGGGACAGGGCTGACAGATACGCAGTATTTT.

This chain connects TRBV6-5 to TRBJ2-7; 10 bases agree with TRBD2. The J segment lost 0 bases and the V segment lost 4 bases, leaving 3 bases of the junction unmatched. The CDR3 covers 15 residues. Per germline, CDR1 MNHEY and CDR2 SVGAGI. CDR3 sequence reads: CASSSRLAGSYEQYF. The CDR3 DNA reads TGTGCCAGCAGTTCCCGACTAGCGGGCTCCTACGAGCAGTACTTC.

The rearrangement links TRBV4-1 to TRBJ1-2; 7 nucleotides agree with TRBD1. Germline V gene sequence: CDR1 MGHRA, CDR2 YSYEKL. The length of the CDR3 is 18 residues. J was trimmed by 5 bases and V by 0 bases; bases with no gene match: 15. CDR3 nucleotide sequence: TGCGCCAGCAGCCAAGAGTTCCCGACAGGGTCATTAGTTTATGGCTACACCTTC. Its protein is CASSQEFPTGSLVYGYTF.

CDR3 DNA sequence: TGTGCCAGCAGCTCCGTGGGGGGCCAAGAGACCCAGTACTTC. Its protein product is CASSSVGGQETQYF. The chain uses TRBV13 and TRBJ2-5; tentatively, D is TRBD2 (6 bases). Per the germline V gene, CDR1 is PRHDT and CDR2 is FYEKMQ (reference sequence). Trimming removed 4 bases at V and 1 base at J, with 10 bases between. This CDR3 has 14 residues.

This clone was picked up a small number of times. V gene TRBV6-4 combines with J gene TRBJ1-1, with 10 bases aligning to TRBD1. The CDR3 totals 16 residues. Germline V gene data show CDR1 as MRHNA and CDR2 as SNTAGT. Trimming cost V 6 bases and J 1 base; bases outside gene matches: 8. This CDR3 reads CASRTSGQGKNTEAFF. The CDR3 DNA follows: TGTGCCAGCAGAACGTCGGGACAGGGGAAGAACACTGAAGCTTTCTTT.

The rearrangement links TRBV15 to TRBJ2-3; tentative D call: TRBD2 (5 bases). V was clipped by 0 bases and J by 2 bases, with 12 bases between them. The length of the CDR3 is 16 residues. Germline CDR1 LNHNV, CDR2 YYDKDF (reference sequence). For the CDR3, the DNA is TGTGCCACCAGCAGAGAAATGGCGGGCCTCACAGATACGCAGTATTTT. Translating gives CATSREMAGLTDTQYF. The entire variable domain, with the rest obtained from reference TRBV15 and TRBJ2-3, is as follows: DAMVIQNPRYQVTQFGKPVTLSCSQTLNHNVMYWYQQKSSQAPKLLFHYYDKDFNNEADTPDNFQSRRPNTSFCFLDIRSPGLGDTAMYLCATSREMAGLTDTQYFGPGTRLTVL.

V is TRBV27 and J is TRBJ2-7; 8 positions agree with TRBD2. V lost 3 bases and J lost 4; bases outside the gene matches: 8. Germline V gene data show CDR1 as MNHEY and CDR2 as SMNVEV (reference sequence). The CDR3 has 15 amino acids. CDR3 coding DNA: TGTGCCAGCAGTTTTGGGACGGGAGGGAGATACGAGCAGTACTTC. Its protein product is CASSFGTGGRYEQYF.

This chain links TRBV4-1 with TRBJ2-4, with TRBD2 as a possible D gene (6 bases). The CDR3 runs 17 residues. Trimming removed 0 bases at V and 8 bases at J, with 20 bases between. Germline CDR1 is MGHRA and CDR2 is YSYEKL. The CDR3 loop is CASSQDLSPGRLDIQYF. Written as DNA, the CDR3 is TGCGCCAGCAGCCAAGATCTCTCGCCAGGGAGGTTAGACATTCAGTACTTC.

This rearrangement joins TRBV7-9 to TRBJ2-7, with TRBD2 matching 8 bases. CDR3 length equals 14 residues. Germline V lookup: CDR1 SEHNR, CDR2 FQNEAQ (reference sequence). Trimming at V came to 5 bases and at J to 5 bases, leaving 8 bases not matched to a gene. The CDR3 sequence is CASSPVTSVDEQYF. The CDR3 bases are TGTGCCAGCAGCCCGGTGACTAGCGTCGACGAGCAGTACTTC.

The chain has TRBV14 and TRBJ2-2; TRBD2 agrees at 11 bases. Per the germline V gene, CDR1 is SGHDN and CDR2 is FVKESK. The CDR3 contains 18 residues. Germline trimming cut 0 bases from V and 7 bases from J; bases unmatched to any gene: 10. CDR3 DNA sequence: TGTGCCAGCAGCCAAGAAGGCGGTAGCGGGAGGGCCTTCGGGGAGCTGTTTTTT. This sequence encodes CASSQEGGSGRAFGELFF.

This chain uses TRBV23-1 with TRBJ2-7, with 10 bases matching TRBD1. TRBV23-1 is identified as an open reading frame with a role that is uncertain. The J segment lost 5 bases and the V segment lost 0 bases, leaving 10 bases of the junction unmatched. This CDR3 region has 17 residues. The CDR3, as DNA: TGCGCCAGCAGTCAATCCCCAGACAGGGGGCCAGGACACGAGCAGTACTTC. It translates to CASSQSPDRGPGHEQYF.

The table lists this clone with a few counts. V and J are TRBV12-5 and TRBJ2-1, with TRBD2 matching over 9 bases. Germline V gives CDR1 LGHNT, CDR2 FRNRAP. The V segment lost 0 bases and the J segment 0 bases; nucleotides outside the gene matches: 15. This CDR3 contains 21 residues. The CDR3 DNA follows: TGTGCTAGTGGTTTGGTACGTCATGTGAGTGAGCGGGAGGTCTCCTACAATGAGCAGTTCTTC. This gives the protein CASGLVRHVSEREVSYNEQFF.

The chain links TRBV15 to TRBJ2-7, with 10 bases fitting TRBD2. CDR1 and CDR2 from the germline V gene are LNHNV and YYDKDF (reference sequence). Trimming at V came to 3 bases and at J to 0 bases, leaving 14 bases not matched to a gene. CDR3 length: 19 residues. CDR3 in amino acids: CATSSVFLAGDPSSYEQYF. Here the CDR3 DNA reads TGTGCCACCAGCAGTGTGTTCCTAGCGGGAGATCCGAGCTCCTACGAGCAGTACTTC.

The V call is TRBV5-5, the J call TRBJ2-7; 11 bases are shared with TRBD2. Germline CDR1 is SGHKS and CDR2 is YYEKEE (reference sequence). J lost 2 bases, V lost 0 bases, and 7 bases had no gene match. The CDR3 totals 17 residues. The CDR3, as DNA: TGTGCCAGCAGCTTGGGGCTAGCGGGAGGTATTACCTACGAGCAGTACTTC. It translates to CASSLGLAGGITYEQYF.

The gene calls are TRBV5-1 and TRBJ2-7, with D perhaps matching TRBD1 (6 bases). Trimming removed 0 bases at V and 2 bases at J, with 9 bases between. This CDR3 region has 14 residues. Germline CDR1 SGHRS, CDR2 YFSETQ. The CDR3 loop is CASSLETGPYEQYF. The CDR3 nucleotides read TGCGCCAGCAGCTTGGAGACAGGCCCCTACGAGCAGTACTTC.

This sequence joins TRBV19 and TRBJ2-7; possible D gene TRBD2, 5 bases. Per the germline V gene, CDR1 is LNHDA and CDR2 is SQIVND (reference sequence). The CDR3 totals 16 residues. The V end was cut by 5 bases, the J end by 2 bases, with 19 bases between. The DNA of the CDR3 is TGTGCCAGTAGTGCCGTAAAGGGAGCTCCGCCCTACGAGCAGTACTTC. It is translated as CASSAVKGAPPYEQYF.

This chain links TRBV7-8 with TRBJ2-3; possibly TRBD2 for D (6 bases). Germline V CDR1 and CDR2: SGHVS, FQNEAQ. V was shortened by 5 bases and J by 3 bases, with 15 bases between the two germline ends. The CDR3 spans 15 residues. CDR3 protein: CASSRLDGGTDTQYF. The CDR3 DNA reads TGTGCCAGCAGCCGCCTTGACGGGGGAACAGATACGCAGTATTTT.

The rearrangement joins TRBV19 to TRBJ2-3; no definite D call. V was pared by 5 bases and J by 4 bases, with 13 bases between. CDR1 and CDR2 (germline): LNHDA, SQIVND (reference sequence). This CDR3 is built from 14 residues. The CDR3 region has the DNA TGTGCCAGTAGTCTCCCGAGGTGGCCAGATACGCAGTATTTT. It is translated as CASSLPRWPDTQYF.

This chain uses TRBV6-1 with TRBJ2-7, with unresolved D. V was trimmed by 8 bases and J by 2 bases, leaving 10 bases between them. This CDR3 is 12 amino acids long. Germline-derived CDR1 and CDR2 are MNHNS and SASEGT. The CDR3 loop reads CASGPPTYEQYF. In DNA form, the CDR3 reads TGTGCCAGCGGCCCCCCGACCTACGAGCAGTACTTC.

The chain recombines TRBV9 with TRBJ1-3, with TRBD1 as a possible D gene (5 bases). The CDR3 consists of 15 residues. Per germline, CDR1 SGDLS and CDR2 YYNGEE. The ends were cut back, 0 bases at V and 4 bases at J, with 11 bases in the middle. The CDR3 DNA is TGTGCCAGCAGCGTAGGGGAAGGGGTCGGAAACACCATATATTTT. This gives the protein CASSVGEGVGNTIYF.

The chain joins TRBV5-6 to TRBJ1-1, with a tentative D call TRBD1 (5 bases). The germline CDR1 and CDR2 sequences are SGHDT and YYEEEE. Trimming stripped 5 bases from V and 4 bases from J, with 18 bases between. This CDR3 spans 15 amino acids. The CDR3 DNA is TGTGCCAGCAGTACAAACGGGGGGGGACCCACTGAAGCTTTCTTT. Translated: CASSTNGGGPTEAFF.

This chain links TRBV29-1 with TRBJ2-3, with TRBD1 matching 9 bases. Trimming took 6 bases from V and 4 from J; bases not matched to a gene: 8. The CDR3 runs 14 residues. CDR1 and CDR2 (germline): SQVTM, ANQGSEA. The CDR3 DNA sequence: TGCAGCGTCACAGGGGGCGCATCCCCAGATACGCAGTATTTT. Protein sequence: CSVTGGASPDTQYF.